This entry concerns a single T cell receptor beta chain. It lacks a known antigen. The record has no base qualities; no much larger clone is one base away. The donors were roughly 40 Caucasian individuals from Russia, aged roughly 6 to 90 years, who were systemically healthy. Around 9.9 milliliters of peripheral blood were collected from each donor into EDTA-treated Vacutainer tubes. Ficoll-Paque density-gradient centrifugation was used to isolate PBMCs, with at least 6.5 million per sample. Total RNA was extracted from PBMCs with Trizol reagent, with at least 5.5 micrograms obtained per sample. Naive CD45RAhigh/CD27high T cell percentages were measured by flow cytometry on a PBMC aliquot from every donor. From cysteine to phenylalanine, the CDR3 is 17 amino acids long. Only the CDR3 DNA stays, 51 bases, in frame from base 1. CDR1 and CDR2, looked up from the germline V gene, are SGHRS and YFSETQ. For this chain, trimming is 5 bases at the V end and 0 bases at the J end, and the number of junction bases without a gene match is 13.

Preparation of the library involved 5' RACE. The run used an Illumina HiSeq 2500. A second PCR of about 7 to 12 cycles was run with a J-beta primer mix and a sample-barcoded 5' primer. Each TCR beta cDNA molecule received a unique molecular identifier from a template-switch 5' adaptor carrying 12 random nucleotides. Each sample yielded at least 3 million CDR3-containing paired-end reads. The Mint cDNA synthesis kit, primed by a TRBC-specific oligonucleotide, was used to synthesize first-strand cDNA from all RNA. After uracil-DNA glycosylase treatment, a first 18-cycle PCR used universal primers M1SS and BC2_uni_R on all cDNA. The original methods were these. For normalization, 1 million high-quality reads were randomly selected from each sample, with every read carrying a distinct molecular identifier. Instead of being binned into consensus sequences, reads with shared molecular identifiers were discarded. CDR3 identification, clonotype clustering and error correction used MiTCR with a Q25 quality threshold and the strictest error-elimination algorithm. A nonparametric unseen species model with Euler transformation was used to estimate a lower bound on total TCR beta diversity. The public reads were reanalyzed by TCRdb: fastp trimming at Q25, MiXCR alignment, in-frame beta chains only. Every distinct CDR3 protein forms one entry, paired with its most common genes and DNA. None of the V and J calls come from the authors' own analysis; TCRdb made them. This sample holds around 1.5 million distinct CDR3 sequences; about 35% were observed only once. The top ten clones comprise approximately 11% of the sample.

This record belongs to a study of blood T cells in healthy people across ages (dated by TCRdb to the mid-2010s). About the study as a whole: In model experiments, template switching captured roughly one uniquely barcoded TCR beta cDNA molecule for every two T cells. To avoid experimental bias, donors of different ages were distributed randomly across sequencing lanes. Using deep sequencing normalized with unique cDNA molecular identifiers, the study measured how TCR beta repertoire diversity changes with age. The donors were split into four age groups: young (average around 17 years), middle-aged (roughly 39), aged (more than 55) and long-lived (roughly 77). Two additional independent replicas of 1 million unique cDNA reads from the same blood draw were analyzed for two donors (one aged 18 to 29 and one aged 80 or older).

The study at large found these results: Estimates of total diversity from one million sequenced T cells were regarded as lower bounds and underestimates. There was a strong correlation between observed TCR beta diversity and the percentage of naive T cells measured by flow cytometry. As age increased, observed TCR beta diversity per million T cells dropped in a roughly linear way, and a significant reduction was already evident by age 40. Donor CMV infection status was unknown, potentially confounding age-related changes in expanded clonotypes. Compared with the aged group, the long-lived group had more naive CD4+ T cells, fewer expanded clones and increased TCR diversity, suggesting age selection. Since profiling was done on bulk unsorted PBMCs, naive and antigen-experienced compartments could not be conclusively compared.

Recombination connected TRBV5-1 to TRBJ1-1; 7 bases in between match TRBD1. The TCR comes from a woman aged 25-40 years in good health. The sequenced material came from blood. The CDR3 protein sequence reads: CASRAGVGQPMNTEAFF. The DNA sequence reads TGCGCCAGCAGAGCTGGAGTGGGACAGCCCATGAACACTGAAGCTTTCTTT.